The 4 T cell receptor beta chains presented below share a single source sample, sequenced in a study of blood T cell repertoires in COVID-19. The protocol was immunoSEQ multiplex PCR, while the TCRdb copy is restricted to in-frame clones and leaves out a portion. The table lists a few hundred thousand clones, 70% to 90% of them singletons, with 0.9% to 1.5% in the top ten. The material sequenced was PBMCs or T cells enriched from blood (not recorded which). The source is a woman aged 18-29 years who had recovered from COVID-19.

CDR3 sequence: CASTHRGGSTDTQYF. The DNA of the CDR3 is TGTGCCAGCACTCATAGGGGGGGAAGCACAGATACGCAGTATTTT. V and J are TRBV6-5 and TRBJ2-3; TRBD2 is a possible D gene (7 bases). This CDR3 is built from 15 residues. Trimming removed 7 bases from V and 0 bases from J, with 14 bases in between. CDR1 is MNHEY and CDR2 is SVGAGI in the germline V gene.

The chain carries TRBV24-1 and TRBJ2-3; D is possibly TRBD2 (6 bases). Between the trimmed V and J ends, which lost 3 bases and 5 bases, there was a span of 17 bases. Germline loops: CDR1 KGHDR, CDR2 SFDVKD. The CDR3 sequence is 16 residues long. The CDR3, as DNA: TGTGCCACCAGTGATAACCTGGGAGGTGGGCTAGATACGCAGTATTTT. It specifies CATSDNLGGGLDTQYF.

With regard to this clone: Other nucleotide sequences in the sample specify the same CDR3. The rearrangement joins TRBV4-1 to TRBJ1-5; D unclear. The CDR3 has 13 residues. Deletions cut 1 base from V and 3 bases from J, with 4 bases between. Germline-derived CDR1 and CDR2 are MGHRA and YSYEKL. The DNA of the CDR3 is TGCGCCAGCAGCCAAGGCGCCAATCAGCCCCAGCATTTT. Encoded protein: CASSQGANQPQHF.

In the case of this clone: The identical CDR3 is also encoded by other nucleotide sequences in the sample. The chain couples TRBV27 to TRBJ1-2; a possible D gene is TRBD1 (5 bases). CDR1 and CDR2 from the germline V gene are MNHEY and SMNVEV (reference sequence). Trimming took off 3 bases at V and 3 bases at J, with 8 bases between the two ends. The CDR3 contains 13 residues. The CDR3 spells CASSFGGDYGYTF. CDR3 coding DNA: TGTGCCAGCAGTTTTGGGGGGGACTATGGCTACACCTTC.